This T cell receptor beta chain came from a study of STAT5B mutations in CD4+ large granular lymphocyte leukemia. The wider study: Among healthy donors, a particular HLA allele went with more CDR3 'QG' motifs.

The CDR3 has 13 amino acids. Germline CDR1 is SQVTM and CDR2 is ANQGSEA. V shed 1 base and J shed 0 bases, with 6 bases lying between them. Regarding the study as a whole: TRBV06-family usage was enriched in top patient clones (8/27) versus controls (2/35).

Measured with immunoSEQ multiplex PCR; TCRdb has only the in-frame clones, and not every one. The profile shows fewer than 40,000 clones, roughly 76% of them singletons. Turning to this clone: Its antigen remains unknown.

V and J are TRBV29-1 and TRBJ1-1; D may be TRBD1 (5 bases). The material sequenced was CD4+ T cells from blood buffy coats. This clonotype was obtained from a human donor in good health. CDR3 in amino acids: CSVEGQLNTEAFF. CDR3 nucleotide sequence: TGCAGCGTTGAAGGACAGCTGAACACTGAAGCTTTCTTT.